These 8 T cell receptor beta chains were all obtained from the same sample, sequenced in a study of blood T cell repertoires in COVID-19. The method was immunoSEQ multiplex PCR; TCRdb's version includes in-frame clones alone and lacks a portion of them. This sample has over 250,000 clones, with over 80% found just once. Sequenced input: peripheral blood. These receptors were obtained from a woman aged 45-65 years with COVID-19, enrolled during active disease.

J is TRBJ2-5 and V is TRBV7-8; maybe TRBD1 (6 bases). The CDR3 is 14 amino acids. Trimming took off 5 bases at V and 5 bases at J, with 15 bases between the two ends. The germline V gene has CDR1 SGHVS and CDR2 FQNEAQ. In DNA form, the CDR3 reads TGTGCCAGCAGCAAACAGGGTTCTCGGGAGACCCAGTACTTC. Its translation is CASSKQGSRETQYF.

This chain connects TRBV5-1 to TRBJ2-1; 12 bases are shared with TRBD2. CDR1 is SGHRS and CDR2 is YFSETQ in the germline V gene. V trimming: 0 bases; J trimming: 3 bases; junction bases outside the gene matches: 10. The length of the CDR3 is 19 residues. The CDR3: CASSLGSSGRAFNYNEQFF. CDR3 coding DNA: TGCGCCAGCAGCTTGGGATCTAGCGGGAGGGCCTTTAACTACAATGAGCAGTTCTTC.

The chain links TRBV10-1 to TRBJ2-1, with 11 nucleotides matching TRBD2. With 5 bases clipped from V and 4 bases from J, the junction kept 4 bases outside the gene matches. The CDR3 runs 15 residues. Per the germline V gene, CDR1 is WNHNN and CDR2 is SYGVQD (reference sequence). Here the CDR3 reads CASSTRLAGYNEQFF. The CDR3 bases are TGCGCCAGCAGTACAAGACTAGCGGGATACAATGAGCAGTTCTTC.

The chain carries TRBV9 and TRBJ2-1, with 9 bases that match TRBD2. Germline assignment: CDR1 SGDLS and CDR2 YYNGEE. This CDR3 contains 15 residues. V was clipped by 3 bases and J by 5 bases; unmatched bases: 6. This chain's CDR3 is CASSDGLAIDNEQFF. In DNA, the CDR3 is TGTGCCAGCAGCGACGGACTAGCGATAGACAATGAGCAGTTCTTC.

This clone was observed a few times. The gene calls are TRBV9 and TRBJ2-7; the match to TRBD2 covers 9 bases. The V and J ends lost 0 bases and 6 bases, in that order; junction bases with no gene match: 10. The germline CDR1 and CDR2 sequences are SGDLS and YYNGEE. This CDR3 comprises 16 residues. CDR3 nucleotides: TGTGCCAGCAGCGTAGCCGGGCGGGAGGGCCACAGCGAGCAGTACTTC. Translating gives CASSVAGREGHSEQYF.

This clone was detected only once. The chain joins TRBV7-9 to TRBJ2-3; a weak D match, TRBD1 (6 bases). The ends were cut back, 5 bases at V and 0 bases at J, with 9 bases in the middle. The CDR3 totals 14 residues. Germline CDR1 SEHNR, CDR2 FQNEAQ (reference sequence). CDR3 in amino acids: CASSPDRSTDTQYF. Here the CDR3 DNA reads TGTGCCAGCAGCCCAGACAGGAGCACAGATACGCAGTATTTT. The complete variable domain, with remaining parts taken from reference TRBV7-9 and TRBJ2-3, reads DTGVSQNPRHKITKRGQNVTFRCDPISEHNRLYWYRQTLGQGPEFLTYFQNEAQLEKSRLLSDRFSAERPKGSFSTLEIQRTEQGDSAMYLCASSPDRSTDTQYFGPGTRLTVL.

This clone occurred many times. The CDR3 DNA sequence: TGTGCCAGCAGTTCAAGCCTCCGGGAGCTGTTTTTT. Amino acid sequence: CASSSSLRELFF. The chain recombines TRBV12-3 or TRBV12-4 with TRBJ2-2; D is uncertain. Between the trimmed V and J ends, which lost 4 bases and 9 bases, there was a span of 9 bases. This CDR3 has 12 amino acids.

The rearrangement joins TRBV10-1 to TRBJ2-3; 7 nucleotides match TRBD2. The CDR3 length is 14 residues. The germline CDR1 and CDR2 sequences are WNHNN and SYGVQD (reference sequence). The V and J ends lost 3 bases and 2 bases, in that order; junction bases with no gene match: 2. CDR3 nucleotide sequence: TGCGCCAGCAGTGATGGGGGGGTCACAGATACGCAGTATTTT. As protein: CASSDGGVTDTQYF.